These 20 T cell receptor beta chains originate from one sample sequenced in a study of blood T cell repertoires in COVID-19. Repertoires were generated with immunoSEQ multiplex PCR, while TCRdb's copy carries only in-frame clones and drops some. This repertoire shows a few hundred thousand clones, approximately 90% found once; its top ten account for 2% to 3%. The specimen sequenced was peripheral blood. The receptor source for this set is a man between 18 and 29 years old with active or convalescent COVID-19.

J is TRBJ2-7 and V is TRBV19; weak D call: TRBD1 (6 bases). Trimming stripped 5 bases from V and 5 bases from J, with 16 bases between. The CDR3 is 14 residues long. Germline V gene sequence: CDR1 LNHDA, CDR2 SQIVND (reference sequence). CDR3 in DNA: TGTGCCAGTAGTTCGAGGACAGATAGTGACGAGCAGTACTTC. It encodes CASSSRTDSDEQYF.

The rearrangement links TRBV2 to TRBJ2-7; 7 positions match TRBD1. The CDR3 extends over 14 amino acids. The germline V gene encodes CDR1 SNHLY and CDR2 FYNNEI. Trimming at V came to 7 bases and at J to 5 bases, leaving 11 bases not matched to a gene. CDR3 sequence reads: CASNPGQAVHEQYF. The CDR3, as DNA: TGTGCCAGCAACCCTGGACAGGCCGTCCACGAGCAGTACTTC.

V and J are TRBV4-2 and TRBJ2-1, with a possible D match to TRBD1 (6 bases). Trimming removed 0 bases from V and 1 base from J, with 10 bases in between. CDR1 and CDR2 (germline): LGHNA, YNFKEQ. The CDR3 has 16 amino acids. CDR3 nucleotides: TGTGCCAGCAGCCAAGATTTGCAGGGGTCCTACAATGAGCAGTTCTTC. It translates to CASSQDLQGSYNEQFF.

V usage is TRBV6-1 and J usage is TRBJ2-1; 10 bases are shared with TRBD2. Trimming removed 0 bases from V and 7 bases from J; junction bases left unmatched: 9. CDR3 length equals 17 residues. Germline V lookup: CDR1 MNHNS, CDR2 SASEGT. The CDR3 DNA follows: TGTGCCAGCAGTGAAGCGCAACAACTAGCGGGAAATAATGAGCAGTTCTTC. Encoded protein: CASSEAQQLAGNNEQFF.

V and J are TRBV28 and TRBJ1-1; weak D call: TRBD1 (6 bases). The ends were cut back, 6 bases at V and 4 bases at J, with 15 bases in the middle. CDR1 is MDHEN, CDR2 SYDVKM, per germline. This CDR3 spans 14 amino acids. The chain's CDR3 is CASSPRGLGTEAFF. The CDR3 bases are TGTGCCAGCAGCCCCAGGGGATTGGGCACTGAAGCTTTCTTT. Complete variable domain (other parts from reference TRBV28 and TRBJ1-1): DVKVTQSSRYLVKRTGEKVFLECVQDMDHENMFWYRQDPGLGLRLIYFSYDVKMKEKGDIPEGYSVSREKKERFSLILESASTNQTSMYLCASSPRGLGTEAFFGQGTRLTVV.

The rearrangement uses TRBV24-1 and TRBJ1-2; D not resolved. This CDR3 spans 12 amino acids. Germline CDR1 and CDR2: KGHDR and SFDVKD. The germline V and J ends were trimmed by 7 bases and 7 bases, with 12 bases remaining between them. The CDR3 protein is CATSQAASGYTF. CDR3 bases: TGTGCCACCAGCCAGGCCGCTTCTGGCTACACCTTC.

The V call is TRBV19, the J call TRBJ2-7; 13 nucleotides agree with TRBD2. The junction had 7 bases not matched to a gene; V was cut back by 3 bases and J by 5 bases. Germline CDR1 reads LNHDA; CDR2 reads SQIVND (reference sequence). The CDR3 is 16 residues long. CDR3 DNA: TGTGCCAGTAGTATTGGGTGGACTAGCGGGAGCCACGAGCAGTACTTC. Translation: CASSIGWTSGSHEQYF.

In this sample, this clone turned up once. The chain links TRBV4-1 to TRBJ2-2; D uncertain. Germline CDR1 and CDR2: MGHRA and YSYEKL. CDR3 size: 14 residues. V lost 1 base to trimming and J lost 4 bases, with 7 bases between them. The CDR3 loop is CASSQGSVTGELFF. The CDR3, as DNA: TGCGCCAGCAGCCAAGGATCGGTCACCGGGGAGCTGTTTTTT.

V usage is TRBV4-2 and J usage is TRBJ1-1, with TRBD1 identical over 9 bases. The germline V gene has CDR1 LGHNA and CDR2 YNFKEQ. The CDR3 runs to 15 residues. The V gene end was trimmed by 2 bases and the J gene end by 8 bases; junction bases not matched to a gene: 9. This chain's CDR3 is CASSQPGQGSSEAFF. In DNA, the CDR3 is TGTGCCAGCAGCCAACCGGGACAGGGTTCTTCGGAAGCTTTCTTT.

This clone has more than one count but fewer than ten. The chain is built from TRBV27 and TRBJ1-5; D uncertain. The V gene's germline CDR1 is MNHEY and CDR2 SMNVEV (reference sequence). V was trimmed by 8 bases and J by 0 bases, leaving 5 bases between them. The CDR3 extends over 12 amino acids. The DNA of the CDR3 is TGTGCCAGCGGCGGTAGCAATCAGCCCCAGCATTTT. Protein: CASGGSNQPQHF.

This clone was seen more than once but under ten times. The rearrangement uses TRBV27 and TRBJ2-6; D is possibly TRBD1 (6 bases). Per the germline V gene, CDR1 is MNHEY and CDR2 is SMNVEV (reference sequence). The CDR3 has 15 amino acids. Trimming took 2 bases from V and 3 from J, leaving 8 bases between them. The CDR3 region is CASSLTGRGANVLTF. CDR3 sequence (DNA): TGTGCCAGCAGTTTAACAGGGCGTGGGGCCAACGTCCTGACTTTC.

The rearrangement links TRBV7-8 to TRBJ2-5; 7 bases are shared with TRBD1. CDR3 length equals 15 residues. The trim removed 8 bases at V and 1 base at J, leaving 10 bases unmatched. CDR1 SGHVS and CDR2 FQNEAQ come from the germline V gene. The CDR3 loop is CASRDSGTVQETQYF. CDR3 DNA: TGTGCCAGCCGAGACTCAGGGACAGTCCAAGAGACCCAGTACTTC. Combining the CDR3 with reference TRBV7-8 and TRBJ2-5 gives the whole variable domain GAGVSQSPRYKVAKRGQDVALRCDPISGHVSLFWYQQALGQGPEFLTYFQNEAQLDKSGLPSDRFFAERPEGSVSTLKIQRTQQEDSAVYLCASRDSGTVQETQYFGPGTRLLVL.

In the case of this clone: Sequence at one end of the junction differs from germline and may be a read error. V and J are TRBV13 and TRBJ2-1; 11 bases line up with TRBD2. Germline V CDR1 and CDR2: PRHDT, FYEKMQ (reference sequence). The CDR3 length is 13 residues. The CDR3 here is CASSPGLAGSSLF. The CDR3 DNA reads TGTGCCAGCAGCCCAGGACTAGCGGGCTCTTCGCTCTTC. The variable domain in full, completed from reference TRBV13 and TRBJ2-1, reads AAGVIQSPRHLIKEKRETATLKCYPIPRHDTVYWYQQGPGQDPQFLISFYEKMQSDKGSIPDRFSAQQFSDYHSELNMSSLELGDSALYFCASSPGLAGSSLFGPGTRLTVL.

V usage is TRBV28 and J usage is TRBJ2-1, with TRBD2 matching 10 bases. J was trimmed by 8 bases and V by 3 bases; bases with no gene match: 13. Germline lookup yields CDR1 MDHEN and CDR2 SYDVKM. This CDR3 has 17 amino acids. This CDR3 reads CASSFTSASGREYEQFF. DNA of the CDR3: TGTGCCAGCAGTTTTACCTCGGCTAGCGGGAGAGAGTATGAGCAGTTCTTC.

J is TRBJ2-1 and V is TRBV15; 7 nucleotides agree with TRBD2. Germline values: CDR1 LNHNV, CDR2 YYDKDF (reference sequence). Trimming took 4 bases from V and 15 from J; bases not matched to a gene: 15. The CDR3 consists of 14 residues. The CDR3 loop reads CATSIPGRPSVTFF. Here the CDR3 DNA reads TGTGCCACCAGCATACCCGGGAGGCCCTCTGTTACGTTCTTC.

V gene TRBV7-2 combines with J gene TRBJ2-1, with 14 bases aligning to TRBD2. Germline V gives CDR1 SGHTA, CDR2 FQGNSA. Trimming removed 4 bases from V and 6 bases from J; junction bases left unmatched: 14. The CDR3 covers 19 residues. DNA of the CDR3: TGTGCCAGCAGCTCGGCCAAGACTAGCGGGGGGGCACTCTTCAATGAGCAGTTCTTC. Its protein product is CASSSAKTSGGALFNEQFF.

The table lists this clone with a few counts. The chain couples TRBV7-9 to TRBJ1-1, with D maybe TRBD1 (5 bases). The germline V gene has CDR1 SEHNR and CDR2 FQNEAQ (reference sequence). The CDR3 contains 15 residues. Deletions cut 1 base from V and 5 bases from J, with 14 bases between. CDR3 sequence (DNA): TGTGCCAGCAGCTTAGTCGCGGGACTGAGGACTGAAGCTTTCTTT. The encoded protein is CASSLVAGLRTEAFF. The full variable domain, rest sourced from reference TRBV7-9 and TRBJ1-1, is DTGVSQNPRHKITKRGQNVTFRCDPISEHNRLYWYRQTLGQGPEFLTYFQNEAQLEKSRLLSDRFSAERPKGSFSTLEIQRTEQGDSAMYLCASSLVAGLRTEAFFGQGTRLTVV.

A single count supports this clone. The rearrangement joins TRBV14 to TRBJ2-7; 9 bases line up with TRBD1. V was pared by 6 bases and J by 6 bases, with 12 bases of the junction left unmatched. CDR3 size: 15 residues. CDR1 SGHDN and CDR2 FVKESK come from the germline V gene. The CDR3 here is CASRCAGTGCVEQYF. CDR3 nucleotides: TGTGCCAGCAGATGCGCCGGGACAGGGTGTGTCGAGCAGTACTTC. The full variable domain, with the rest looked up from reference TRBV14 and TRBJ2-7, is EAGVTQFPSHSVIEKGQTVTLRCDPISGHDNLYWYRRVMGKEIKFLLHFVKESKQDESGMPNNRFLAERTGGTYSTLKVQPAELEDSGVYFCASRCAGTGCVEQYFGPGTRLTVT.

This chain connects TRBV19 to TRBJ2-2, with D perhaps matching TRBD2 (6 bases). Per the germline V gene, CDR1 is LNHDA and CDR2 is SQIVND (reference sequence). This CDR3 contains 14 residues. V lost 5 bases to trimming and J lost 2 bases, with 9 bases between them. CDR3 region: CASSDGGNTGELFF. CDR3 DNA sequence: TGTGCCAGTAGTGACGGGGGAAACACCGGGGAGCTGTTTTTT.

This chain links TRBV27 with TRBJ2-1, with 7 bases lining up with TRBD1. The CDR3 has 16 amino acids. Germline V gene data show CDR1 as MNHEY and CDR2 as SMNVEV (reference sequence). The V and J ends lost 7 bases and 0 bases, in that order; junction bases with no gene match: 9. The CDR3 DNA sequence: TGTGCCAGCACCCCTCAGGGGGTGAGCTCCTACAATGAGCAGTTCTTC. It specifies CASTPQGVSSYNEQFF.